This TCR beta chain was sequenced during a study of blood T cell repertoires in COVID-19. For the study at large: Some COVID-19 samples were acute and others convalescent; all came from the United States, Italy and Spain.

Some clones are missing from TCRdb's copy, which holds only in-frame ones; the method was immunoSEQ multiplex PCR. The sample has approximately 400,000 clones, approximately 90% seen once. Germline assignment: CDR1 MNHNS and CDR2 SASEGT. This CDR3 has 16 residues. The V and J ends lost 1 base and 0 bases respectively, with 10 bases between them. This chain connects TRBV6-1 to TRBJ2-1, with D perhaps TRBD1 (6 bases). Sample: PBMCs or T cells enriched from blood (not recorded which). This TCR came from a woman under 30 who had recovered from COVID-19. The CDR3: CASSEVGTYSYNEQFF. The CDR3 DNA is TGTGCCAGCAGTGAAGTTGGGACATACTCCTACAATGAGCAGTTCTTC.